These 11 T cell receptor beta chains originate from one sample sequenced in a study of post-analysis software for immune sequencing data. Unique molecular identifiers were present in the TCR beta cDNA libraries. TCRdb redid the calling of the PCR reads with MiXCR, one entry per CDR3 protein. The sample holds some 800,000 distinct CDR3 sequences, under 60% seen once. Whole-study results and caveats: Comparison of patients with controls showed five TRBV segments more frequent in patients, TRBV5-6, TRBV5-1 and TRBV20-1 among them.

No cognate antigen is known for these TCRs. The sample was blood. The receptors derive from a girl aged 5 to 17 with multiple sclerosis.

There are a few counts of this clonotype. The chain uses TRBV7-6 and TRBJ2-5, with 9 bases fitting TRBD2. This CDR3 is built from 14 residues. V was pared by 5 bases and J by 5 bases, with 6 bases of the junction left unmatched. From germline, CDR1 is SGHVS and CDR2 FNYEAQ. The DNA of the CDR3 is TGTGCCAGCAGCCATAGCGGGAGTGGCGAGACCCAGTACTTC. It codes for CASSHSGSGETQYF.

In this sample, this clonotype turned up a few times. The chain recombines TRBV4-1 with TRBJ1-1; tentative D call: TRBD1 (5 bases). Between the trimmed V and J ends, which lost 6 bases and 1 base, there was a span of 15 bases. Germline CDR1 reads MGHRA; CDR2 reads YSYEKL. This CDR3 is 15 amino acids long. DNA for the CDR3: TGCGCCAGCAGTTATCCGACCCAGGGGAACACTGAAGCTTTCTTT. Its protein is CASSYPTQGNTEAFF.

This clonotype has only a few counts. The chain has TRBV4-1 and TRBJ2-3; D is perhaps TRBD1 (6 bases). Germline-derived CDR1 and CDR2 are MGHRA and YSYEKL. Deletions cut 0 bases from V and 0 bases from J, with 13 bases between. The CDR3 covers 17 residues. CDR3 bases: TGCGCCAGCAGCCAAGACCCCCGAGGGGGAAGCACAGATACGCAGTATTTT. It codes for CASSQDPRGGSTDTQYF.

This clonotype was observed a handful of times. The chain carries TRBV11-2 and TRBJ2-5, with D possibly matching TRBD1 (5 bases). Deletions cut 1 base from V and 1 base from J, with 13 bases between. Germline-derived CDR1 and CDR2 are SGHAT and FQNNGV. The CDR3 extends over 16 amino acids. CDR3 DNA sequence: TGTGCCAGCAGCTTAGGAGTTAGGGGTACCCAAGAGACCCAGTACTTC. Protein: CASSLGVRGTQETQYF. The variable domain in full, completed from reference TRBV11-2 and TRBJ2-5, reads EAGVAQSPRYKIIEKRQSVAFWCNPISGHATLYWYQQILGQGPKLLIQFQNNGVVDDSQLPKDRFSAERLKGVDSTLKIQPAKLEDSAVYLCASSLGVRGTQETQYFGPGTRLLVL.

The rearrangement joins TRBV19 to TRBJ2-2, with D possibly being TRBD2 (5 bases). The CDR3 length is 12 residues. Trimming pared 5 bases from V and 7 bases from J, leaving 8 bases between. Germline-derived CDR1 and CDR2 are LNHDA and SQIVND (reference sequence). CDR3 protein: CASSFGIGELFF. CDR3 nucleotides: TGTGCCAGTAGTTTCGGGATCGGGGAGCTGTTTTTT.

In its sample, this clonotype was seen once. V usage is TRBV20-1 and J usage is TRBJ1-2; TRBD1 might be the D (5 bases). Deletions cut 0 bases from V and 0 bases from J, with 8 bases between. CDR1 is DFQATT, CDR2 SNEGSKA, per germline (reference sequence). The CDR3 contains 14 residues. The CDR3 DNA follows: TGCAGTGCTAGAGAGGGGGAAGCTAACTATGGCTACACCTTC. This codes for CSAREGEANYGYTF.

The chain has TRBV10-2 and TRBJ2-5; D not certain. Trimming pared 6 bases from V and 5 bases from J, leaving 7 bases between. The CDR3 spans 11 residues. CDR1 is WSHSY, CDR2 SAAADI, per germline. CDR3 sequence: CASRESETQYF. The CDR3 bases are TGCGCCAGCAGGGAATCTGAGACCCAGTACTTC.

The chain is built from TRBV14 and TRBJ2-3, with 9 bases that match TRBD2. V lost 5 bases and J lost 3; bases outside the gene matches: 6. The CDR3 has 15 amino acids. From germline, CDR1 is SGHDN and CDR2 FVKESK. The CDR3 reads CASSTHSGSTDTQYF. In DNA, the CDR3 is TGTGCCAGCAGCACCCATAGCGGGAGTACAGATACGCAGTATTTT.

J is TRBJ2-6 and V is TRBV12-3 or TRBV12-4, with D possibly TRBD1 on 8 matching bases. This CDR3 comprises 17 residues. Trimming left V 1 base short and J 2 bases short, with 12 bases between. DNA for the CDR3: TGTGCCAGCAGTTTAGACAGGGGGGGAGCTGGGGCCAACGTCCTGACTTTC. Protein product: CASSLDRGGAGANVLTF.

The chain joins TRBV29-1 to TRBJ2-1; TRBD2 matches 8 bases. There are 14 residues in the CDR3. Trimming removed 6 bases from V and 6 bases from J; junction bases left unmatched: 10. From germline, CDR1 is SQVTM and CDR2 ANQGSEA. As DNA, the CDR3 is TGCAGCGTGGAACTAGCGGACCTGATCAATGAGCAGTTCTTC. It specifies CSVELADLINEQFF.

The genes are TRBV27 and TRBJ1-1; no definite D call. V dropped 5 bases and J dropped 5 bases, with 18 bases sitting between them. The CDR3 contains 15 residues. Germline V gives CDR1 MNHEY, CDR2 SMNVEV (reference sequence). The CDR3 region is CASSPTGRMETEAFF. The CDR3, as DNA: TGTGCCAGCAGTCCGACTGGGAGGATGGAGACTGAAGCTTTCTTT.